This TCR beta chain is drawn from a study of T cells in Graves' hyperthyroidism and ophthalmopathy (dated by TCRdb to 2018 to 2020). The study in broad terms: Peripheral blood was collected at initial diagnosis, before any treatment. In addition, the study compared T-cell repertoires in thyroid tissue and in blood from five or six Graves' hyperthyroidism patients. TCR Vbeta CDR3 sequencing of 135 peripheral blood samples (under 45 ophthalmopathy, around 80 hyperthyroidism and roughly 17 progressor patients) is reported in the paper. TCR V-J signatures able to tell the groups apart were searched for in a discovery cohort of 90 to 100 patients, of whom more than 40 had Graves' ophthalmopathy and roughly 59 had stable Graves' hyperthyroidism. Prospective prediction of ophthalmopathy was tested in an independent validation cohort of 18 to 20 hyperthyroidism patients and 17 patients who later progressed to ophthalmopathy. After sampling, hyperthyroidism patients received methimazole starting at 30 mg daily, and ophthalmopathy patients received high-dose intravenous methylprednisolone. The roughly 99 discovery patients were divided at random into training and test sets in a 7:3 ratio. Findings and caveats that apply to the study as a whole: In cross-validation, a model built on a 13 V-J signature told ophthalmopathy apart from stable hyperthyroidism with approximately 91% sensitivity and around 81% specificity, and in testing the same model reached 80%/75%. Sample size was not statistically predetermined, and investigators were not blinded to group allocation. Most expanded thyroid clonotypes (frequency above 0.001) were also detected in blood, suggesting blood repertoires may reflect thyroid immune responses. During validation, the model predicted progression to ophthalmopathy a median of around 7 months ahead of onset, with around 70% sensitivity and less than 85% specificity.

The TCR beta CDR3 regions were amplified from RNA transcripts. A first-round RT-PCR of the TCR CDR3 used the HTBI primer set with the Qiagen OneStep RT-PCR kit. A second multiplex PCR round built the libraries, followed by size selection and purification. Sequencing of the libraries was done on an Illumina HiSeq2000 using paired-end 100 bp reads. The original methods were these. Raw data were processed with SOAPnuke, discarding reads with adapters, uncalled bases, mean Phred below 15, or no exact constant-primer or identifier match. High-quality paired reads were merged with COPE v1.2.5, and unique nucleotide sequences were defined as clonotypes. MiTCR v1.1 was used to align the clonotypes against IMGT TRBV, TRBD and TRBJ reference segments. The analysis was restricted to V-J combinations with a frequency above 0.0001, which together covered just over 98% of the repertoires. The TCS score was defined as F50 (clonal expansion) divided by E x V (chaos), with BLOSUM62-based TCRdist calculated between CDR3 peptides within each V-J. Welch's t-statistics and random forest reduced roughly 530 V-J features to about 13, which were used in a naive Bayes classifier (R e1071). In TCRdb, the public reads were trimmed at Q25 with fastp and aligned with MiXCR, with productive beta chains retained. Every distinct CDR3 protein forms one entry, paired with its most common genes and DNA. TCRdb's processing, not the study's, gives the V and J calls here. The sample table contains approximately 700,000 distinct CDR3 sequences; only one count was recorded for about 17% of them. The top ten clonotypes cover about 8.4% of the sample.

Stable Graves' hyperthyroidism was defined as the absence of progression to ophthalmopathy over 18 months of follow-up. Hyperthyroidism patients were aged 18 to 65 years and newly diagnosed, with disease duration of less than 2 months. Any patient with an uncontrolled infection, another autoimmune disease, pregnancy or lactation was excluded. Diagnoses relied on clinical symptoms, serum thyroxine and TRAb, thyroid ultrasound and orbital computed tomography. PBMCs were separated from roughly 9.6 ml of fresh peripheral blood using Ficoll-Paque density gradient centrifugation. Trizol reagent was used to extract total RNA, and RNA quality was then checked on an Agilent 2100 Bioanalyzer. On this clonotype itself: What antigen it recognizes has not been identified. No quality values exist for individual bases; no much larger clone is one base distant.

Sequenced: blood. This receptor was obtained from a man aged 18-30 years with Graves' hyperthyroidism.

The CDR3 reads CASSEDNGFSYGYTF. The DNA sequence is given as TGTGCCAGCAGTGAAGACAATGGCTTCAGCTATGGCTACACCTTC. The receptor chain draws on TRBV2 and TRBJ1-2; the D gene assignment is ambiguous. The CDR3 runs 15 amino acids, cysteine and phenylalanine included. Only the CDR3 DNA is retained, 45 bases long and in frame from the first base. V is cut by 1 base and J by 4 bases, and the space between the germline ends is 13 bases. From the germline V gene, CDR1 is SNHLY and CDR2 is FYNNEI.